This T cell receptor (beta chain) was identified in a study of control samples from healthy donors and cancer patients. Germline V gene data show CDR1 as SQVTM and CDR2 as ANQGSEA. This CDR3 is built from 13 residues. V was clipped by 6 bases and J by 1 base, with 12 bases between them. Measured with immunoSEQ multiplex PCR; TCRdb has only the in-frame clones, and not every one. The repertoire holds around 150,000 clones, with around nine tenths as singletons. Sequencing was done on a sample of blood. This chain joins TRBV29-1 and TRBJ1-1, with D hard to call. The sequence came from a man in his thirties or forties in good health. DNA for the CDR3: TGCAGCGTCGCGGACGGAAAGAACACTGAAGCTTTCTTT. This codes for CSVADGKNTEAFF.